These 2 T cell receptor beta chains were sequenced from one sample in a study of graft-versus-host responses after intestinal transplantation. Some clones are missing from TCRdb's copy, which holds only in-frame ones; the method was immunoSEQ multiplex PCR. Of about 15,000 clones listed, almost 70% are singletons. Graft material was processed, releasing intraepithelial and lamina propria lymphocytes. This specimen was ileum tissue, taken 700 to 800 days after intestinal transplantation. The receptors originated from a human patient who received an intestinal transplant, so some T cells may come from the graft donor.

This clone has only a few counts. This chain uses TRBV7-8 with TRBJ2-7; the D is unclear. The germline CDR1 and CDR2 sequences are SGHVS and FQNEAQ. This CDR3 contains 12 residues. Trimming stripped 2 bases from V and 3 bases from J, with 5 bases between. The DNA of the CDR3 is TGTGCCAGCAGCTTAATGGACTACGAGCAGTACTTC. Amino acid sequence: CASSLMDYEQYF.

V and J are TRBV4-1 and TRBJ2-1; 10 bases fit TRBD2. CDR1 and CDR2 (germline): MGHRA, YSYEKL. The CDR3 is made up of 18 amino acids. The V gene end was trimmed by 1 base and the J gene end by 0 bases; junction bases not matched to a gene: 6. In nucleotides, the CDR3 is TGCGCCAGCAGCCAAGGGCTAGCGGGAGTCTTCTCCTACAATGAGCAGTTCTTC. As protein: CASSQGLAGVFSYNEQFF.